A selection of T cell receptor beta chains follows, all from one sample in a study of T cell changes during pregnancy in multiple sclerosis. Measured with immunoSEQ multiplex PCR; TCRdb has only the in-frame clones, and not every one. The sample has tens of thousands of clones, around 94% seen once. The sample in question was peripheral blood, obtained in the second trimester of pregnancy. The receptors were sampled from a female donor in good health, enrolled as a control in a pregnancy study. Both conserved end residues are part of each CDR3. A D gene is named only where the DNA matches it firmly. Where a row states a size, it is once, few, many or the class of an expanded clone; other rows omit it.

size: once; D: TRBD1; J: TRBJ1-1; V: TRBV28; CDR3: CASITGTGGTEAFF; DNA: TGTGCCAGCATTACCGGGACAGGGGGCACTGAAGCTTTCTTT
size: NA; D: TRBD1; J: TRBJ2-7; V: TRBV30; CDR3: CAWRGGQAREQYF; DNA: TGTGCCTGGAGAGGGGGACAGGCACGCGAGCAGTACTTC
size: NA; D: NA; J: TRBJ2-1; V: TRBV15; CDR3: CATSRGGGANEQFF; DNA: TGTGCCACCAGCAGGGGCGGAGGGGCAAATGAGCAGTTCTTC
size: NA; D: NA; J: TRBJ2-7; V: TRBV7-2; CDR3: CASSLVPGSYEQYF; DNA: TGTGCCAGCAGCTTAGTTCCGGGAAGCTACGAGCAGTACTTC
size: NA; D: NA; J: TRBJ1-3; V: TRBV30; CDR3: CAWSVGGGSGNTIYF; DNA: TGTGCCTGGAGTGTGGGGGGAGGCTCTGGAAACACCATATATTTT
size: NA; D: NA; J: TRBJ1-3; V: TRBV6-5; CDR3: CASSYSNTFADTIYF; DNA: TGTGCCAGCAGTTACTCGAATACATTTGCGGACACCATATATTTT
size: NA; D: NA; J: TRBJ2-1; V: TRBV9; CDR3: CASSPGQAYEQFF; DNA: TGTGCCAGCAGCCCGGGACAAGCCTATGAGCAGTTCTTC
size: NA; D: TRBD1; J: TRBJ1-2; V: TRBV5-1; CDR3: CASSGGQGAGSYGYTF; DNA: TGCGCCAGCAGCGGGGGACAGGGGGCGGGCAGCTATGGCTACACCTTC
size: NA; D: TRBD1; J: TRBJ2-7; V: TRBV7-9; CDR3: CASLGDRGYEQYF; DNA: TGTGCCAGCTTGGGGGACAGGGGCTACGAGCAGTACTTC
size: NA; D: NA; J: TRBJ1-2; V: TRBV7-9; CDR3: CASSLTAGNTF; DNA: TGTGCCAGCAGCTTAACGGCGGGAAACACCTTC
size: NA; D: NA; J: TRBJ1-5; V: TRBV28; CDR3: CASSLGAFSNQPQHF; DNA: TGTGCCAGCAGCCTAGGGGCGTTCAGCAATCAGCCCCAGCATTTT
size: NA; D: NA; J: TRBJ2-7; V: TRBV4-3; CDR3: CASSQEGLDEQYF; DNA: TGCGCCAGCAGCCAAGAGGGCCTCGACGAGCAGTACTTC
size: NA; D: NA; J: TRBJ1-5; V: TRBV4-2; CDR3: CASSQVGDRIDQPQHF; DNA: TGTGCCAGCAGCCAAGTTGGAGACAGGATAGATCAGCCCCAGCATTTT
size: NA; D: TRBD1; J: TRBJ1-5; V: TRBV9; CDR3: CASSGTGSNQPQHF; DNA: TGTGCCAGCAGCGGGACAGGGAGCAATCAGCCCCAGCATTTT
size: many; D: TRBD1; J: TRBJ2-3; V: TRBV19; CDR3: CASSIEQGFGTDTQYF; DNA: TGTGCCAGTAGTATAGAACAGGGGTTCGGCACAGATACGCAGTATTTT
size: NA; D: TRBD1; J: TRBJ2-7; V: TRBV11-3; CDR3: CASSLQGAGDEQYF; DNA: TGTGCCAGCAGCTTACAGGGGGCGGGCGACGAGCAGTACTTC
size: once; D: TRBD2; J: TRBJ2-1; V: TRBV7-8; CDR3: CASSRAVPSGGLVDEQFF; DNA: TGTGCCAGCAGCCGAGCCGTACCTAGCGGGGGGTTAGTGGATGAGCAGTTCTTC
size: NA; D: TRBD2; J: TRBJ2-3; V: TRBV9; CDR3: CASSAWTSGTDTQYF; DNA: TGTGCCAGCAGCGCCTGGACTAGCGGCACAGATACGCAGTATTTT
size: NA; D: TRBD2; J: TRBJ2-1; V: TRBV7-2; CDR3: CASSRGLAGPAQSEQFF; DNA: TGTGCCAGCAGCCGCGGACTAGCGGGTCCCGCCCAATCGGAGCAGTTCTTC
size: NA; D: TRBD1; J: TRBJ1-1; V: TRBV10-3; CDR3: CAISPTGDTEAFF; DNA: TGTGCCATCAGTCCGACAGGGGACACTGAAGCTTTCTTT
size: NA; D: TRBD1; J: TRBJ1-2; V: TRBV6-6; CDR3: CASSSTAQGARGGYTF; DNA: TGTGCCAGCAGTTCAACGGCCCAGGGGGCCCGCGGGGGCTACACCTTC
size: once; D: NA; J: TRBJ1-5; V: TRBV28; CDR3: CASSAQGSGNQPQHF; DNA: TGTGCCAGCAGTGCACAGGGTTCCGGCAATCAGCCCCAGCATTTT
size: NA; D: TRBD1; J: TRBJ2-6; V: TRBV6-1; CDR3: CASSAPDRGSGANVLTF; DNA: TGTGCCAGCAGTGCCCCGGACAGGGGCTCTGGGGCCAACGTCCTGACTTTC
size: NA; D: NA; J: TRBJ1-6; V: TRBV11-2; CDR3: CASSLDGRPYNSPLHF; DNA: TGTGCCAGCAGCTTAGATGGCAGGCCCTATAATTCACCCCTCCACTTT
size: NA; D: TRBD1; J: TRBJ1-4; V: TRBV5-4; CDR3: CASSFGGTGKGEKLFF; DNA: TGTGCCAGCAGCTTTGGTGGGACAGGGAAAGGTGAAAAACTGTTTTTT
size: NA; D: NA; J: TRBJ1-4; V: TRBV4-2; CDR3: CASSQVWQGPTNEKLFF; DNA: TGTGCCAGCAGCCAAGTCTGGCAGGGCCCAACTAATGAAAAACTGTTTTTT
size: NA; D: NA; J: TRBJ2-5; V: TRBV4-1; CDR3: CASSQVASKPEETQYF; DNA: TGCGCCAGCAGCCAAGTCGCCAGTAAACCCGAAGAGACCCAGTACTTC
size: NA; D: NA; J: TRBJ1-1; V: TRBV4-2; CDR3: CASSGQLNTEAFF; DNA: TGTGCCAGCAGCGGGCAGTTGAACACTGAAGCTTTCTTT